This TCR beta chain was sequenced during a study of blood T cells in healthy people across ages (dated by TCRdb to between 2015 and 2016). The study in broad terms: In model experiments, template switching captured about one uniquely barcoded TCR beta cDNA molecule for every two T cells. To track age-related changes in TCR beta repertoire diversity, the study relied on deep sequencing normalized with unique cDNA molecular identifiers. Using the same blood draw, the study looked at two additional independent replicas of 1 million unique cDNA reads for two donors, one aged 18 to 30 and the other aged 80 or older. The donors were split into four age groups: young (average around 15 years), middle-aged (about 40), aged (62) and long-lived (roughly 86). To avoid experimental bias, donors of different ages were spread randomly across the sequencing lanes. Paper-wide results and their limitations: Estimates of total diversity based on one million sequenced T cells were considered lower bounds and underestimates. A strong correlation was found between observed TCR beta diversity and the percentage of naive T cells measured by flow cytometry. Compared with the aged group, the long-lived group had more naive CD4+ T cells, fewer expanded clones and increased TCR diversity, suggesting age selection. Observed TCR beta diversity per million T cells fell roughly linearly with age, and a significant reduction was already apparent by age around 36. Since profiling was done on bulk unsorted PBMCs, naive and antigen-experienced compartments could not be conclusively compared. Donor CMV infection status was unknown, potentially confounding age-related changes in expanded clonotypes.

About this clonotype: Its antigen remains unidentified. The sample holds no much larger clone one base away, and base qualities are not on file.

From the germline V gene, CDR1 is KGHDR and CDR2 is SFDVKD. Trimming removed 3 bases from V and 11 bases from J; the gene matches leave 14 bases unexplained. The CDR3 contains 16 residues, cysteine and phenylalanine counted. The kept DNA is CDR3 alone, 48 bases in frame from the first base. Donors were under 40 systemically healthy Caucasian individuals from Russia aged roughly 6 to 90 years. Roughly 10 milliliters of peripheral blood were drawn from each donor into EDTA-treated Vacutainer tubes. PBMCs were isolated by Ficoll-Paque density-gradient centrifugation, with at least 7 million obtained per sample. Trizol reagent was used to extract total RNA from PBMCs, with at least 5 micrograms per sample. The percentages of naive CD45RAhigh/CD27high T cells were determined by flow cytometry on a PBMC aliquot from every donor. Library generation was performed with 5' RACE. The instrument given in TCRdb is Illumina HiSeq 2500. A second roughly 7 to 11 cycle PCR used a sample-barcoded 5' primer and a J-beta primer mix. A unique molecular identifier was introduced onto each TCR beta cDNA molecule by a template-switch 5' adaptor carrying 12 random nucleotides. Each sample yielded at least 3 million CDR3-containing paired-end reads. All of the RNA was converted into first-strand cDNA using the Mint cDNA synthesis kit, with a TRBC-specific oligonucleotide serving as the primer. After uracil-DNA glycosylase treatment, a first 18-cycle PCR used universal primers M1SS and BC2_uni_R on all cDNA. In the authors' own workflow: Normalization of each sample was performed by random selection of 1 million high-quality reads, each carrying a distinct molecular identifier. Instead of being binned into consensus sequences, reads that shared molecular identifiers were thrown out. MiTCR, with a Q25 quality threshold and the strictest error-elimination algorithm, was used for CDR3 identification, clonotype clustering and error correction. A nonparametric unseen species model with Euler transformation was used to estimate a lower bound on total TCR beta diversity. TCRdb passed the public sequencing reads through fastp at Q25 and MiXCR, retaining productive beta sequences. CDR3 protein duplicates are merged, each entry listing the most common genes and DNA. V and J calls and clone size were set by TCRdb, not the authors. This sample comprises 650,000 to 1,000,000 distinct CDR3 sequences, 35% to 60% of them detected only once. 18% of the sample is in the top ten clones.

The sequenced sample was blood. Here the chain combines TRBV24-1 and TRBJ2-5; the junction holds 10 bases that match TRBD1. The clonotype comes from a man at least 80 years old in good health. The CDR3 in this case is CATSDPPGQGSNEQYF. The DNA sequence reads TGTGCCACCAGTGATCCCCCGGGACAGGGGAGCAATGAGCAGTACTTC.